Here is one T cell receptor (beta chain) with its context. As yet, its antigen is unknown. Sequencing used immunoSEQ multiplex PCR; TCRdb keeps in-frame clones, though not all of them. The data hold about 6,800 clones, with approximately 93% observed a single time. The sample belongs to a study of lymphopenia after photon versus proton radiotherapy. Study findings and constraints: Better survival with proton therapy was suggested as possible, not demonstrated.

There are 16 residues in the CDR3. Germline CDR1 WSHSY, CDR2 SAAADI. The junction had 12 bases not matched to a gene; V was cut back by 8 bases and J by 4 bases. The sample in question was peripheral blood, obtained from a patient treated with photon-based radiotherapy. The origin of this receptor is a woman between 45 and 60 years old with cholangiocarcinoma. The rearrangement uses TRBV10-2 and TRBJ1-1; the match to TRBD1 covers 11 bases. DNA for the CDR3: TGCGCCAGCCGGGACAGGGGGTTTCAGGTGGGCACTGAAGCTTTCTTT. Translating gives CASRDRGFQVGTEAFF.